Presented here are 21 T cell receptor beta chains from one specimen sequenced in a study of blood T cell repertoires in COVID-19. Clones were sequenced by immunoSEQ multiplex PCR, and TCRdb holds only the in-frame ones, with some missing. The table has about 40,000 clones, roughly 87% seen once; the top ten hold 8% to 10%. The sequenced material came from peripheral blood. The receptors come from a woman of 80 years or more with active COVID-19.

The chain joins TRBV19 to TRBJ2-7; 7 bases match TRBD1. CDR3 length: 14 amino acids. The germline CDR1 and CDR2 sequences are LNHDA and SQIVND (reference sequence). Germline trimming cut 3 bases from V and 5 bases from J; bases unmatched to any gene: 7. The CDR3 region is CASSIRQGPHEQYF. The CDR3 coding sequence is TGTGCCAGTAGTATCAGACAGGGTCCCCACGAGCAGTACTTC.

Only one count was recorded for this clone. The CDR3, as DNA: TGTGCCAGCAGCCCCCTTCGGCAGGGGAGGGATAGTGAGCAGTTCTTC. Protein: CASSPLRQGRDSEQFF. The chain employs TRBV9 and TRBJ2-1, with TRBD2 as a possible D gene (7 bases). The V end lost 4 bases, the J end lost 9 bases, and 23 bases lay between the germline ends. Germline V CDR1 and CDR2: SGDLS, YYNGEE. The length of the CDR3 is 16 residues.

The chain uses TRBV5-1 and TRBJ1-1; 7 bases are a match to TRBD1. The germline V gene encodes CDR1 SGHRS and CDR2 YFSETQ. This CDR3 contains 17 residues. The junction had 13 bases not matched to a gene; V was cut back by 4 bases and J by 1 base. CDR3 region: CASSPVRTGTQNTEAFF. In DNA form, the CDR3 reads TGCGCCAGCAGCCCGGTCCGGACAGGAACCCAGAACACTGAAGCTTTCTTT.

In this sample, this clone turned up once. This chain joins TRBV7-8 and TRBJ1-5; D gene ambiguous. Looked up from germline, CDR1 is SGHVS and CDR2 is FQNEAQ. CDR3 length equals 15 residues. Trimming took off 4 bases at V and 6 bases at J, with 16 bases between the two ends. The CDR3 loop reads CASSSREGSGQPQHF. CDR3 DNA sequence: TGTGCCAGCAGCTCCCGGGAAGGGTCGGGTCAGCCCCAGCATTTT.

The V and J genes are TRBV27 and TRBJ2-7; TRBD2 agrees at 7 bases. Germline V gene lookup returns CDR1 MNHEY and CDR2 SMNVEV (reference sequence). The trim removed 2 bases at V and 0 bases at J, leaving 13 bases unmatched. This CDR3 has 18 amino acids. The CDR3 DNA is TGTGCCAGCAGTTTAAGGGGTGGCTGGCGGGGGAGCTCCTACGAGCAGTACTTC. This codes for CASSLRGGWRGSSYEQYF.

In nucleotides, the CDR3 is TGTGCCAGCAGCTTAGGTTCAGTACAAGAGACCCAGTACTTC. Translation gives CASSLGSVQETQYF. The chain joins TRBV11-2 to TRBJ2-5; no reliable D call. V gave up 1 base and J gave up 2 bases, with 8 bases separating them. The germline CDR1 and CDR2 sequences are SGHAT and FQNNGV. The CDR3 is made up of 14 amino acids.

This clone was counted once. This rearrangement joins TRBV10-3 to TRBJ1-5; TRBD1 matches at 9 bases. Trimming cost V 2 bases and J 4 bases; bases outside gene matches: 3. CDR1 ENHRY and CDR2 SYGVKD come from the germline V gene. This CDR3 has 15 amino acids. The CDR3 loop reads CAISEGQGKNQPQHF. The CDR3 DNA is TGTGCCATCAGTGAGGGACAGGGGAAAAATCAGCCCCAGCATTTT.

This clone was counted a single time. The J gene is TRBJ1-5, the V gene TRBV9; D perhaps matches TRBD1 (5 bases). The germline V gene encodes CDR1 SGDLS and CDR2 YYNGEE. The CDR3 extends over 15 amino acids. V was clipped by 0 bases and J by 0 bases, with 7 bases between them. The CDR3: CASSVGQYSNQPQHF. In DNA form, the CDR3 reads TGTGCCAGCAGCGTAGGACAGTATAGCAATCAGCCCCAGCATTTT.

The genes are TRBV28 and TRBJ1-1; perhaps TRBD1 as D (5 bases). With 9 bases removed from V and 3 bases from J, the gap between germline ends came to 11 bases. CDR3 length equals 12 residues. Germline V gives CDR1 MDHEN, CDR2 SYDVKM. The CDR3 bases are TGTGCCAGTACATTGGGGCACACTGAAGCTTTCTTT. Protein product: CASTLGHTEAFF.

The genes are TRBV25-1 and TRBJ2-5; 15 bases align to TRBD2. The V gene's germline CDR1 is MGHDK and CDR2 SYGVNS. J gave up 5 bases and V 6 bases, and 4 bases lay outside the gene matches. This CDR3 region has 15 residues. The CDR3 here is CASSGTSGGRETQYF. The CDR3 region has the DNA TGTGCCAGCAGCGGGACTAGCGGGGGGAGGGAGACCCAGTACTTC.

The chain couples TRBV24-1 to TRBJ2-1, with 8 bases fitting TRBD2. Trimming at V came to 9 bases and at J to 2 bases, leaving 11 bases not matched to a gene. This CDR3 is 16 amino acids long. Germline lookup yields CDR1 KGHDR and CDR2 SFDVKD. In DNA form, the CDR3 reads TGTGCCACCGGAGCCAGGAGCGGGGGAGCCTACAATGAGCAGTTCTTC. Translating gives CATGARSGGAYNEQFF.

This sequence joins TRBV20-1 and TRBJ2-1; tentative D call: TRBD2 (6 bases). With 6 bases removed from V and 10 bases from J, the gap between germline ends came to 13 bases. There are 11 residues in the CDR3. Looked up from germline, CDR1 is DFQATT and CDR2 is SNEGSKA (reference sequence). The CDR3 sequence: CSARLVGEQFF. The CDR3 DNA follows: TGCAGTGCCAGACTAGTTGGCGAGCAGTTCTTC.

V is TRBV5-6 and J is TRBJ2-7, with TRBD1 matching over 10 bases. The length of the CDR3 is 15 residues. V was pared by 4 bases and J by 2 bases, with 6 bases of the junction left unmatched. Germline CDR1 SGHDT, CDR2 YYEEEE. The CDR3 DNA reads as TGTGCCAGCAGCCTAGGGACAGGGGCCCCCTACGAGCAGTACTTC. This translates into CASSLGTGAPYEQYF.

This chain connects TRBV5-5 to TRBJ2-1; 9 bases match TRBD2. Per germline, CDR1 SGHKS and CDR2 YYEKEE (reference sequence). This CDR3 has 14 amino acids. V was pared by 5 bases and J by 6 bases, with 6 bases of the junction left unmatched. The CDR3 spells CASSSGTSRNEQFF. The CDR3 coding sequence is TGTGCCAGCAGTTCCGGGACTAGCCGCAATGAGCAGTTCTTC.

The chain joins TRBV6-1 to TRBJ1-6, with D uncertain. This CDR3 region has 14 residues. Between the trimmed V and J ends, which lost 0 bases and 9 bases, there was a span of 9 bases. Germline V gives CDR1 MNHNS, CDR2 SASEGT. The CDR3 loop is CASSEAVRISPLHF. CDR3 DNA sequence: TGTGCCAGCAGTGAAGCGGTCAGGATTTCACCCCTCCACTTT.

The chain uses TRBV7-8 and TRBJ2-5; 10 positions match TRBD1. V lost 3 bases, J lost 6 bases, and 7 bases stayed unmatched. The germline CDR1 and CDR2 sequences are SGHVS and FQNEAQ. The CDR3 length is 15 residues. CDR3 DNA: TGTGCCAGCAGCTTGGAGACAGGGGGCGCAAAGACCCAGTACTTC. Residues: CASSLETGGAKTQYF. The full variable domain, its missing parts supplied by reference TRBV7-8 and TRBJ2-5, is GAGVSQSPRYKVAKRGQDVALRCDPISGHVSLFWYQQALGQGPEFLTYFQNEAQLDKSGLPSDRFFAERPEGSVSTLKIQRTQQEDSAVYLCASSLETGGAKTQYFGPGTRLLVL.

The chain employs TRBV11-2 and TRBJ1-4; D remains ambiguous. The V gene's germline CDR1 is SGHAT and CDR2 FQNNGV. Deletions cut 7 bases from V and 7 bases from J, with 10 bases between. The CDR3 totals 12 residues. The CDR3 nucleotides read TGTGCCAGCACCTCCAGTGGTGAAAAACTGTTTTTT. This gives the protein CASTSSGEKLFF. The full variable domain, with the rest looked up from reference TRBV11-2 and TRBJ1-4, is EAGVAQSPRYKIIEKRQSVAFWCNPISGHATLYWYQQILGQGPKLLIQFQNNGVVDDSQLPKDRFSAERLKGVDSTLKIQPAKLEDSAVYLCASTSSGEKLFFGSGTQLSVL.

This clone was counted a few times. CDR3 coding DNA: TGTGCCAGCAGCGTCGACAGGGGGGACTCACCCCTCCACTTT. Its translation is CASSVDRGDSPLHF. The chain couples TRBV11-1 to TRBJ1-6; TRBD1 matches 9 bases. This CDR3 has 14 amino acids. J lost 10 bases, V lost 5 bases, and 6 bases had no gene match. Germline V gene lookup returns CDR1 SGHAT and CDR2 FQDESV (reference sequence).

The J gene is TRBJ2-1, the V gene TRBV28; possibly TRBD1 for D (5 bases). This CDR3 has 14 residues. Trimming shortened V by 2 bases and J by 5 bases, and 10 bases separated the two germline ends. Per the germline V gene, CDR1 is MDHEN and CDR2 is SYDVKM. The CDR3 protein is CASSLRGWNNEQFF. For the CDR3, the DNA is TGTGCCAGCAGTTTAAGGGGATGGAACAATGAGCAGTTCTTC.

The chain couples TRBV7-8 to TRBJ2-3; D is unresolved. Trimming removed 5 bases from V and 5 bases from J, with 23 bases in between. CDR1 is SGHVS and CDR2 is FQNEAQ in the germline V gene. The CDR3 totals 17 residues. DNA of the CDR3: TGTGCCAGCAGCCTACAACTTCAGGTCTCTGGTGGAGATACGCAGTATTTT. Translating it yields CASSLQLQVSGGDTQYF.

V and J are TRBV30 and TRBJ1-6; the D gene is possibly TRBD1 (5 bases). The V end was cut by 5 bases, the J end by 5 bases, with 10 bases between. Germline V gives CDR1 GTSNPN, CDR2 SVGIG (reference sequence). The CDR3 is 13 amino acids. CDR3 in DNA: TGTGCCTGGGACAAGACAGATAATTCACCCCTCCACTTT. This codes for CAWDKTDNSPLHF.